This T cell receptor beta chain is drawn from a study of OX40 agonist ivuxolimab in advanced cancers. About this clone: Its antigen is currently unknown.

Overall study results and limits: Fewer expanded clones were found on average in CD4+ than in CD8+ T cells.

The V and J ends lost 6 bases and 6 bases respectively, with 11 bases between them. Germline assignment: CDR1 DFQATT and CDR2 SNEGSKA (reference sequence). The CDR3 contains 11 residues. Here immunoSEQ multiplex PCR was the method, and the copy in TCRdb shows in-frame clones only, minus some. The table has 70,000 to 85,000 clones, around 94% seen once. This sample comprised CD4+ or CD8+ T cells sorted from blood, obtained in a trial of the OX40 agonist ivuxolimab. The chain joins TRBV20-1 to TRBJ1-2; the D is unclear. The receptor was isolated from an adult with an advanced solid tumor such as melanoma, head and neck, liver or kidney cancer. The CDR3 DNA follows: TGCAGTGCCCGGGGAAGCAATGGCTACACCTTC. It is translated as CSARGSNGYTF.